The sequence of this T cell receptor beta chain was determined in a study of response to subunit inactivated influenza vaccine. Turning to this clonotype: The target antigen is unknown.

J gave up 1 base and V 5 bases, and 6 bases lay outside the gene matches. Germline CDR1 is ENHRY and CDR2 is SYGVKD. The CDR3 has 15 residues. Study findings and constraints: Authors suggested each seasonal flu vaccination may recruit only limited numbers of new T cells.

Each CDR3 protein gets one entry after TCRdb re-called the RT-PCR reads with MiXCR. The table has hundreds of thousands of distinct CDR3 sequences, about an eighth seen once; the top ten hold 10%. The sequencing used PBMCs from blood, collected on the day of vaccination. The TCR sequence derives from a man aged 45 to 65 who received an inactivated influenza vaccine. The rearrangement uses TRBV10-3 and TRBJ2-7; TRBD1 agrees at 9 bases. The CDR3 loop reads CAISIAGTGSYEQYF. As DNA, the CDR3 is TGTGCCATCAGTATAGCCGGGACAGGGTCCTACGAGCAGTACTTC.